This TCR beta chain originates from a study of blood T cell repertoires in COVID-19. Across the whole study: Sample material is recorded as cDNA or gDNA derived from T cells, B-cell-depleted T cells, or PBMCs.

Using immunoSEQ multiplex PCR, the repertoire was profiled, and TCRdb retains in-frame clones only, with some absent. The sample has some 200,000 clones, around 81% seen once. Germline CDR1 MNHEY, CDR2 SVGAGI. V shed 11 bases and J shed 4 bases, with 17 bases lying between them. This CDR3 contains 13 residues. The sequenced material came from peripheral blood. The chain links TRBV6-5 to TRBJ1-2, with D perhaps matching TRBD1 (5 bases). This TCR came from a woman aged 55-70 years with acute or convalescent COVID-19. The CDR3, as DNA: TGTGCCGGAGGGGCGGGGAGGAGCTATGGCTACACCTTC. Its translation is CAGGAGRSYGYTF.